Sequencing of this T cell receptor beta chain was carried out in a study of Graves' ophthalmopathy and Graves' hyperthyroidism. This CDR3 region has 16 residues. Trimming took 2 bases from V and 3 from J, leaving 11 bases between them. CDR1 and CDR2 (germline): LNHNV, YYDKDF (reference sequence). Amplification from RNA transcripts yielded the TCR beta CDR3 regions. RT-PCR in the first round used HTBI primers; a second-round multiplex PCR followed. TCRdb redid the calling of the multiplex PCR reads with MiXCR, one entry per CDR3 protein. The sample has a few hundred thousand distinct CDR3 sequences, approximately 37% seen once. Additional autoimmune diseases, uncontrolled infections, pregnancy or lactation disqualified patients. Study conclusions and caveats: In blood appeared most of the expanded thyroid clonotypes whose frequency exceeded 0.001.

About this clonotype: No antigen is known for it.

The chain links TRBV15 to TRBJ2-6; D may be TRBD1 or TRBD2 (6 bases each). The sequence was collected from an adult man with Graves' hyperthyroidism. Sequencing was performed on peripheral blood or thyroid tissue (not recorded which). In DNA form, the CDR3 reads TGTGCCACCAGCAGAAAGGGGGGAGTTGGGGCCAACGTCCTGACTTTC. Residues: CATSRKGGVGANVLTF.